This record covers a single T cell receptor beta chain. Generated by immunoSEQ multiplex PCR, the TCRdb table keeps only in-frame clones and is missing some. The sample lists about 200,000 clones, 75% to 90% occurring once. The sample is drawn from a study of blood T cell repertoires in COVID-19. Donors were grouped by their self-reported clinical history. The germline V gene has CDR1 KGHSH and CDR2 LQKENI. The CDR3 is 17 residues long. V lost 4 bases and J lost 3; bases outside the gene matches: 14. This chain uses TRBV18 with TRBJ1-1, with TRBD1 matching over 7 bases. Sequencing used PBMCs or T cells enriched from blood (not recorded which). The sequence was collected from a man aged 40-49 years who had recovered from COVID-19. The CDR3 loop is CASSLRQGSGEDTEAFF. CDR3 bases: TGTGCCAGCTCACTGCGACAGGGAAGTGGGGAGGACACTGAAGCTTTCTTT. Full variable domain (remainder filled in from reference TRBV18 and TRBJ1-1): NAGVMQNPRHLVRRRGQEARLRCSPMKGHSHVYWYRQLPEEGLKFMVYLQKENIIDESGMPKERFSAEFPKEGPSILRIQQVVRGDSAAYFCASSLRQGSGEDTEAFFGQGTRLTVV.